The following is a T cell receptor (beta chain) sequence with its context. This entry comes from a study of technical replicates of blood from a handful of donors. Unmatched junction bases numbered 6, after V lost 2 bases and J lost 8 bases. Germline V gives CDR1 MNHEY, CDR2 SVGAGI. The CDR3 is made up of 14 amino acids. Clones were sequenced by immunoSEQ multiplex PCR, and TCRdb holds only the in-frame ones, with some missing. The data show about 78,000 clones, with about 92% seen just once and 0.35% to 0.45% held by the top ten. The sequence derives from a human donor in good health. Sequencing was done on a sample of T cells isolated from PBMCs. This chain joins TRBV6-5 and TRBJ2-1; 7 bases map to TRBD2. The CDR3 loop reads CASSYSGERDEQFF. The CDR3 coding sequence is TGTGCCAGCAGTTACAGCGGGGAGCGGGATGAGCAGTTCTTC.